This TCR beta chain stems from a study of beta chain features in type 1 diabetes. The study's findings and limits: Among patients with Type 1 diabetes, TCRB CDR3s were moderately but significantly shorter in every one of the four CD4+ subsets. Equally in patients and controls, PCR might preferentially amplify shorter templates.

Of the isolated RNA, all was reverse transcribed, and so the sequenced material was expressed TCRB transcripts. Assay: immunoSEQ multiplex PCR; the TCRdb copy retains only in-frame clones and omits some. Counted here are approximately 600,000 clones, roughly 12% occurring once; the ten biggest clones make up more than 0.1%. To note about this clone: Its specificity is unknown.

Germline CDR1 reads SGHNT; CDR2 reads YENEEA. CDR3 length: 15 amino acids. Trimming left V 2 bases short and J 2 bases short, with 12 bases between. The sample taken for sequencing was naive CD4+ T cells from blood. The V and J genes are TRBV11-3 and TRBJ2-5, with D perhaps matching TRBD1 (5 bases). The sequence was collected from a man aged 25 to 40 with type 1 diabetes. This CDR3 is CASSLKGPPQETQYF. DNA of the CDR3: TGTGCCAGCAGCTTAAAGGGGCCTCCTCAAGAGACCCAGTACTTC.